The sequence of this T cell receptor (beta chain) was determined in a study of cytomegalovirus exposure and HLA in healthy donors. This PCR relied on a set of 60 Vbeta primers and 13 Jbeta primers. Produced via immunoSEQ multiplex PCR; TCRdb's table is partial and in-frame only. This table has about 100,000 clones, about 75% appearing once. Comment on this clone: Its target is unknown.

Study-level findings and limits: Overall, approximately 150 TCR beta chains were annotated as cytomegalovirus-associated. In a later analysis, DRB1 alleles had the most associated TCRs; HLA-C alleles the fewest. Presence/absence analyses treated sequencing depth as roughly uniform across donors.

Sequenced: PBMCs. This clonotype was sampled from a man in his forties in good health and CMV-seropositive.

The CDR3 here is CASKKAGGNQPQHF. The CDR3, as DNA: TGTGCCAGCAAGAAAGCAGGGGGCAATCAGCCCCAGCATTTT. The V and J genes are TRBV6-1 and TRBJ1-5, with a tentative D call TRBD1 (6 bases). Trimming stripped 7 bases from V and 2 bases from J, with 12 bases between. Germline V CDR1 and CDR2: MNHNS, SASEGT. The CDR3 is made up of 14 amino acids.